This is a list of T cell receptor beta chains from one sample in a study of vaccination and CD4 T cells after COVID-19. For these TCRs, the target antigens are not known. One entry per CDR3 protein results from TCRdb running MiXCR on the PCR reads. The table shows some 7,000 distinct CDR3 sequences, with 74% occurring only once. What was sequenced was CD4+ T cells from blood, cultured in vitro. These receptors all stem from a human donor who had recovered from COVID-19. CDR3s include the opening cysteine and the closing phenylalanine or tryptophan.

V	J	CDR3
TRBV7-2	TRBJ2-5	CASSLGQRETQYF
TRBV6-2/TRBV6-3	TRBJ2-1	CASRASGGVHNEQFF
TRBV7-2	TRBJ1-2	CASSTGQGSYGYTF
TRBV5-4	TRBJ2-1	CASKASRTSTAYNEQFF
TRBV30	TRBJ1-5	CAWSSGGNQPQHF
TRBV27	-	CASSLKGWGGTYEQYF
TRBV6-1	TRBJ2-7	CASSEMGQGLEQYF
TRBV11-3	TRBJ1-1	CASILGQGGTEAFF
TRBV27	TRBJ1-6	CASSLRGGSPLHF
TRBV19	TRBJ1-5	CASSIVGQSNQPQHF
TRBV28	TRBJ2-4	CASLTYRVAKNIQYF
TRBV2	TRBJ2-7	CASRTSGYEQYF
TRBV20-1	TRBJ1-6	CSVHDRGLVGLSPLHF
TRBV7-2	TRBJ2-3	CASSFISGPGRDTQYF
TRBV6-1	TRBJ1-2	CASSEKIRGGYTF
TRBV12-3/TRBV12-4	TRBJ1-1	CASRPDRGNTEAFF
TRBV19	TRBJ1-2	CASSIVNRAGYTF
TRBV12-5	TRBJ1-2	CASGLVLMRQGNYGYTF
TRBV6-1	TRBJ1-3	CASSPQGAGNTIYF
TRBV20-1	TRBJ1-4	CSARDQRGADEKLFF
TRBV18	TRBJ1-1	CASSPSAARGTEAFF
TRBV7-8	TRBJ2-3	CASSFSGTGDTQYF
TRBV10-1	TRBJ2-1	CASSEARSSYNEQFF
TRBV20-1	TRBJ2-5	CSARDPTSGGLETQYF
TRBV6-1	TRBJ1-1	CASSELGLNTEAFF
TRBV5-1	TRBJ1-2	CASRISGLANYGYTF
TRBV28	TRBJ2-7	CASSPRQGAYNYEQYF
TRBV25-1	TRBJ1-1	CASSGPAIQGTEAFF